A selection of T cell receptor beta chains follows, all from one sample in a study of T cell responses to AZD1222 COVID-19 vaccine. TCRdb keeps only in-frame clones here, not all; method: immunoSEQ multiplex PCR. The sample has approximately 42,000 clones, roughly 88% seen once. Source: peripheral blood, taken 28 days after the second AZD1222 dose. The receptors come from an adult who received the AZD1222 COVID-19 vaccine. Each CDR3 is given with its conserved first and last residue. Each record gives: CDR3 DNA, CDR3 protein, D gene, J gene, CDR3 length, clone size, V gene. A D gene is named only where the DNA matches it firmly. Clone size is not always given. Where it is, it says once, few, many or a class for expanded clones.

CDR3nt: TGTGCCAGCGGGTGGGGGGAGAATCAGCCCCAGCATTTT; CDR3aa: CASGWGENQPQHF; d_gene: NA; j_gene: TRBJ1-5; len: 13; abundance: NA; v_gene: TRBV12-3/TRBV12-4
CDR3nt: TGTGCCAGCAGCTTAGGCGGGGGTAGGACCCAAGAGACCCAGTACTTC; CDR3aa: CASSLGGGRTQETQYF; d_gene: TRBD2; j_gene: TRBJ2-5; len: 16; abundance: once; v_gene: TRBV11-3
CDR3nt: TGTGCCAGCAGCGAAACTAGAAAAGAGACCCAGTACTTC; CDR3aa: CASSETRKETQYF; d_gene: NA; j_gene: TRBJ2-5; len: 13; abundance: NA; v_gene: TRBV5-4
CDR3nt: TGTGCCAGCAGCCGCGACTACGAGCAGTACTTC; CDR3aa: CASSRDYEQYF; d_gene: NA; j_gene: TRBJ2-7; len: 11; abundance: once; v_gene: TRBV3-1/TRBV3-2
CDR3nt: TGTGCCAGCAGTTACGAGAGGACTGAAGCTTTCTTT; CDR3aa: CASSYERTEAFF; d_gene: NA; j_gene: TRBJ1-1; len: 12; abundance: NA; v_gene: TRBV6-2/TRBV6-3
CDR3nt: TGCGCCAGCAGACTAGCGGAGGCTGCGGGCACCGGGGAGCTGTTTTTT; CDR3aa: CASRLAEAAGTGELFF; d_gene: TRBD2; j_gene: TRBJ2-2; len: 16; abundance: NA; v_gene: TRBV5-1
CDR3nt: TGTGCCAGCAGCCAATTGCAAACCTACGAGCAGTACTTC; CDR3aa: CASSQLQTYEQYF; d_gene: NA; j_gene: TRBJ2-7; len: 13; abundance: NA; v_gene: TRBV3-1/TRBV3-2
CDR3nt: TGTGCCAGCTCATTATTGACAGGGGGAAGCTCCTACAATGAGCAGTTCTTC; CDR3aa: CASSLLTGGSSYNEQFF; d_gene: TRBD1; j_gene: TRBJ2-1; len: 17; abundance: NA; v_gene: TRBV18
CDR3nt: TGTGCCAGCAGCACGGAACGTGCGAACACCGGGGAGCTGTTTTTT; CDR3aa: CASSTERANTGELFF; d_gene: NA; j_gene: TRBJ2-2; len: 15; abundance: NA; v_gene: TRBV7-9
CDR3nt: TGTGCCAGCAGTGAAGGGACAGGGAGCCGTGGCTACACCTTC; CDR3aa: CASSEGTGSRGYTF; d_gene: TRBD1; j_gene: TRBJ1-2; len: 14; abundance: NA; v_gene: TRBV6-1
CDR3nt: TGCGCCAGCAGCTTGGACAGACCCCGAGGCTACACCTTC; CDR3aa: CASSLDRPRGYTF; d_gene: NA; j_gene: TRBJ1-2; len: 13; abundance: NA; v_gene: TRBV5-1
CDR3nt: TGCGCCAGCAGCCAGTCAAGGACAACTAATGAAAAACTGTTTTTT; CDR3aa: CASSQSRTTNEKLFF; d_gene: NA; j_gene: TRBJ1-4; len: 15; abundance: NA; v_gene: TRBV4-3
CDR3nt: TGTGCCAGCAGTTTCCTAGGGGGATCGGGGGAGCTGTTTTTT; CDR3aa: CASSFLGGSGELFF; d_gene: NA; j_gene: TRBJ2-2; len: 14; abundance: NA; v_gene: TRBV27
CDR3nt: TGTGCCAGCACCGAGGGTGGCGGAGCTTTCTTT; CDR3aa: CASTEGGGAFF; d_gene: NA; j_gene: TRBJ1-1; len: 11; abundance: NA; v_gene: TRBV6-5
CDR3nt: TGTGCCAGTAGTAGGACAGGGGGGGACATTCAGTACTTC; CDR3aa: CASSRTGGDIQYF; d_gene: TRBD1; j_gene: TRBJ2-4; len: 13; abundance: NA; v_gene: TRBV19
CDR3nt: TGTGCCAGCATTAAGGGGTCGAGGGAGACCCAGTACTTC; CDR3aa: CASIKGSRETQYF; d_gene: NA; j_gene: TRBJ2-5; len: 13; abundance: NA; v_gene: TRBV6-5
CDR3nt: TGCGCCAGCAGCCAAGAAGGCGGGAGGGCCCACGAGCAGTACTTC; CDR3aa: CASSQEGGRAHEQYF; d_gene: TRBD2; j_gene: TRBJ2-7; len: 15; abundance: NA; v_gene: TRBV4-3
CDR3nt: TGTGCCAGCAGCGAGGGACTAGCCCTCCCCGATGGTACGCAGTATTTT; CDR3aa: CASSEGLALPDGTQYF; d_gene: TRBD2; j_gene: TRBJ2-3; len: 16; abundance: NA; v_gene: TRBV9
CDR3nt: TGTGCCAGCAGTAGACAGGCTAACAATCAGCCCCAGCATTTT; CDR3aa: CASSRQANNQPQHF; d_gene: NA; j_gene: TRBJ1-5; len: 14; abundance: once; v_gene: TRBV6-1
CDR3nt: TGTGCCATCAGTGAGTCGGGACAGGTGTATGGCTACACCTTC; CDR3aa: CAISESGQVYGYTF; d_gene: TRBD1; j_gene: TRBJ1-2; len: 14; abundance: few; v_gene: TRBV10-3
CDR3nt: TGCGCCAGCAGTGAGTCCCAGTCTCTCCCCCTCCACTTT; CDR3aa: CASSESQSLPLHF; d_gene: NA; j_gene: TRBJ1-6; len: 13; abundance: NA; v_gene: TRBV10-2
CDR3nt: TGTGCCAGCTCACCCCCCTTCTACCCCAATGAGCAGTTCTTC; CDR3aa: CASSPPFYPNEQFF; d_gene: NA; j_gene: TRBJ2-1; len: 14; abundance: NA; v_gene: TRBV18
CDR3nt: TGTGCCAGCAAATGGGGGGATACGCAGTATTTT; CDR3aa: CASKWGDTQYF; d_gene: NA; j_gene: TRBJ2-3; len: 11; abundance: NA; v_gene: TRBV5-6
CDR3nt: TGTGCCAGCAGAAAAGGACAGGGGTTGAATTCACCCCTCCACTTT; CDR3aa: CASRKGQGLNSPLHF; d_gene: TRBD1; j_gene: TRBJ1-6; len: 15; abundance: NA; v_gene: TRBV7-3